This is a list of T cell receptor beta chains from one sample in a study of blood T cell repertoires in COVID-19. The table came from immunoSEQ multiplex PCR; TCRdb's copy has only in-frame clones and leaves some out. The sample yields 40,000 to 55,000 clones, 88% seen once. The specimen was peripheral blood. The receptor set was obtained from a man aged 50 or older with active COVID-19. Each CDR3 is given with its conserved first and last residue. A D gene is named only where the DNA matches it firmly. Expanded clones are given a class, and other clones once, few, many or no size at all.

>NA|TRBV12-3/TRBV12-4|TRBJ2-3|NA
CASSPDYPDTQYF
TGTGCCAGCAGCCCGGACTACCCAGATACGCAGTATTTT
>TRBD2|TRBV30|TRBJ2-2|NA
CAWSAGLAIRDGELFF
TGTGCCTGGAGTGCAGGACTAGCCATACGGGACGGGGAGCTGTTTTTT
>NA|TRBV9|TRBJ1-2|NA
CASRVGSGGYTF
TGTGCCAGCAGGGTCGGCTCGGGTGGCTACACCTTC
>NA|TRBV18|TRBJ1-1|few
CASSPGQNTEAFF
TGTGCCAGCTCACCGGGACAGAACACTGAAGCTTTCTTT
>NA|TRBV13|TRBJ1-5|NA
CASSWARGNQPQHF
TGTGCCAGCAGTTGGGCCCGCGGCAATCAGCCCCAGCATTTT
>NA|TRBV2|TRBJ2-4|NA
CASSEGQVSGWNIQYF
TGTGCCAGCAGTGAAGGACAGGTTTCTGGGTGGAACATTCAGTACTTC
>TRBD2|TRBV9|TRBJ2-1|NA
CASSVDGSGSYNEQFF
TGTGCCAGCAGCGTAGATGGTAGCGGGTCCTACAATGAGCAGTTCTTC
>TRBD1|TRBV4-3|TRBJ1-4|NA
CASSKNRGEKLFF
TGCGCCAGCAGCAAGAACAGGGGTGAAAAACTGTTTTTT
>NA|TRBV6-6|TRBJ1-2|NA
CASSARTAANYGYTF
TGTGCCAGCAGTGCCCGGACAGCCGCTAACTATGGCTACACCTTC
>NA|TRBV7-9|TRBJ1-6|NA
CASSDDRRNSPLHF
TGTGCCAGCAGCGACGACAGGAGGAATTCACCCCTCCACTTT
>NA|TRBV24-1|TRBJ2-7|NA
CATSDLDGGTSYEQYF
TGTGCCACCAGTGATTTGGACGGGGGTACCTCCTACGAGCAGTACTTC
>TRBD1|TRBV6-6|TRBJ1-2|NA
CASSPPRDRANYGYTF
TGTGCCAGCAGTCCCCCGCGTGACAGGGCTAACTATGGCTACACCTTC
>NA|TRBV6-5|TRBJ1-6|NA
CASSYSNSPLHF
TGTGCCAGCAGTTACAGCAATTCACCCCTCCACTTT
>NA|TRBV7-9|TRBJ1-3|few
CASSLGGGGNTIYF
TGTGCCAGCAGCTTGGGGGGAGGCGGAAACACCATATATTTT
>TRBD2|TRBV10-2|TRBJ2-1|NA
CASSSLAGVRNEQFF
TGCGCCAGCAGTTCCCTAGCGGGAGTGCGGAATGAGCAGTTCTTC
>TRBD1|TRBV30|TRBJ1-4|NA
CAWSGRGQPFLFF
TGTGCCTGGAGTGGAAGGGGGCAGCCTTTCTTGTTTTTT
>TRBD2|TRBV7-2|TRBJ2-1|NA
CASSPILAEVYNEQFF
TGTGCCAGCAGCCCAATACTAGCGGAGGTATACAATGAGCAGTTCTTC
>TRBD1|TRBV5-8|TRBJ2-3|NA
CASSLATGGYDTQYF
TGTGCCAGCAGCTTGGCGACAGGGGGTTACGATACGCAGTATTTT
>TRBD1|TRBV18|TRBJ1-6|NA
CASSPGLGQGLSPLHF
TGTGCCAGCTCACCAGGGTTGGGACAGGGTCTTTCACCCCTCCACTTT
>NA|TRBV19|TRBJ2-1|once
CASTPMGGNEQFF
TGTGCCAGTACCCCTATGGGGGGTAATGAGCAGTTCTTC
>TRBD1|TRBV4-2|TRBJ2-5|NA
CASSQPRDRWEETQYF
TGTGCCAGCAGCCAACCTCGGGACAGATGGGAAGAGACCCAGTACTTC
>TRBD1|TRBV11-3|TRBJ2-1|NA
CASSRSRGREYEQFF
TGTGCCAGCAGCCGGAGCAGGGGGCGCGAATATGAGCAGTTCTTC
>TRBD1|TRBV6-5|TRBJ1-1|once
CASSYSRGRSTEAFF
TGTGCCAGCAGTTACTCAAGGGGGCGCAGCACTGAAGCTTTCTTT
>NA|TRBV7-9|TRBJ2-3|NA
CASSLAGATDTQYF
TGTGCCAGCAGCTTAGCGGGGGCAACAGATACGCAGTATTTT
>TRBD2|TRBV6-6|TRBJ2-1|NA
CASSRSSLGEGWYNEQFF
TGTGCCAGCAGTCGATCCTCTTTGGGGGAGGGCTGGTACAATGAGCAGTTCTTC
>TRBD2|TRBV27|TRBJ2-1|NA
CASSPGNLAGAYHEQFF
TGTGCCAGCAGCCCAGGGAATTTAGCGGGAGCATATCATGAGCAGTTCTTC
>TRBD1|TRBV3-1/TRBV3-2|TRBJ1-2|NA
CASSQAGGRGYTF
TGTGCCAGCAGCCAAGCAGGGGGTAGAGGCTACACCTTC
>TRBD1|TRBV5-1|TRBJ2-1|NA
CASSLGRRQGLGEQFF
TGCGCCAGCAGCTTGGGCCGGAGACAGGGTCTAGGTGAGCAGTTCTTC
>TRBD1|TRBV19|TRBJ1-5|NA
CASSILGTGGNQPQHF
TGTGCCAGTAGTATACTTGGGACAGGGGGCAATCAGCCCCAGCATTTT
>TRBD1|TRBV12-3/TRBV12-4|TRBJ1-2|NA
CASSPDRWGYTF
TGTGCCAGCAGTCCGGACAGGTGGGGCTACACCTTC
>NA|TRBV6-5|TRBJ2-4|NA
CASAVQAKNIQYF
TGTGCCAGCGCCGTACAAGCCAAAAACATTCAGTACTTC
>NA|TRBV4-1|TRBJ2-7|NA
CASSPGDAAYEQYF
TGCGCCAGCAGCCCGGGGGACGCAGCCTACGAGCAGTACTTC
>TRBD1|TRBV19|TRBJ1-2|NA
CASSETFRGPNYGYTF
TGTGCCAGTAGTGAAACCTTCAGGGGGCCGAACTATGGCTACACCTTC
>NA|TRBV6-1|TRBJ2-5|NA
CASSEVLRTQYF
TGTGCCAGCAGTGAAGTTCTGAGGACCCAGTACTTC
>NA|TRBV9|TRBJ1-1|NA
CASSAASSVTEAFF
TGTGCCAGCAGCGCCGCCTCTAGCGTGACTGAAGCTTTCTTT
>TRBD1|TRBV27|TRBJ1-2|once
CASSLTGTALYGYTF
TGTGCCAGCAGTCTCACCGGGACAGCTCTCTATGGCTACACCTTC
>NA|TRBV7-2|TRBJ2-3|NA
CASSISRYRDTQYF
TGTGCCAGCAGCATCTCAAGATACAGAGATACGCAGTATTTT
>NA|TRBV15|TRBJ2-1|NA
CATSRVSGPSSYNEQFF
TGTGCCACCAGCAGAGTCAGCGGACCGAGCTCCTACAATGAGCAGTTCTTC
>NA|TRBV4-3|TRBJ1-2|once
CASSRSDRANYGYTF
TGCGCCAGCAGCCGATCGGACAGAGCTAACTATGGCTACACCTTC
>NA|TRBV3-1/TRBV3-2|TRBJ2-7|NA
CASSQDVVRGEQYF
TGTGCCAGCAGCCAAGATGTCGTGCGGGGCGAGCAGTACTTC
>TRBD1|TRBV18|TRBJ1-1|NA
CASSPPNRGRTEAFF
TGTGCCAGCTCACCACCGAACAGGGGGCGAACTGAAGCTTTCTTT
>NA|TRBV5-1|TRBJ1-1|NA
CASSLGGEVAEAFF
TGCGCCAGCAGCTTGGGTGGAGAGGTCGCTGAAGCTTTCTTT
>TRBD1|TRBV3-1/TRBV3-2|TRBJ1-6|NA
CASSQGSGQNSPLHF
TGTGCCAGCAGCCAAGGGTCGGGACAGAATTCACCCCTCCACTTT